This T cell receptor (beta chain) came from a study of beta chain features in type 1 diabetes. Expressed TCRB transcripts got sequenced, as all isolated RNA was reverse transcribed. The protocol was immunoSEQ multiplex PCR, while the TCRdb copy is restricted to in-frame clones and leaves out a portion. The sample shows 250,000 to 300,000 clones, roughly an eighth of them seen only once. Broader study findings: Still unanswered here is whether HLA type influences TCRB rearrangement. TCRB CDR3s from Type 1 diabetes patients were moderately but significantly shorter in all four CD4+ subsets.

Germline V lookup: CDR1 LNHNV, CDR2 YYDKDF (reference sequence). The CDR3 is made up of 16 amino acids. With 3 bases clipped from V and 0 bases from J, the junction kept 4 bases outside the gene matches. With regard to this clone: Its antigen remains unidentified.

Post-sort purity exceeded 98% for all sorted populations. The material sequenced was naive CD4+ T cells from blood. The chain recombines TRBV15 with TRBJ2-3; 9 nucleotides agree with TRBD2. The source of this sequence is a man younger than 40 with type 1 diabetes. The CDR3 loop is CATSSRLAESTDTQYF. In DNA, the CDR3 is TGTGCCACCAGCAGCAGACTAGCGGAAAGCACAGATACGCAGTATTTT.